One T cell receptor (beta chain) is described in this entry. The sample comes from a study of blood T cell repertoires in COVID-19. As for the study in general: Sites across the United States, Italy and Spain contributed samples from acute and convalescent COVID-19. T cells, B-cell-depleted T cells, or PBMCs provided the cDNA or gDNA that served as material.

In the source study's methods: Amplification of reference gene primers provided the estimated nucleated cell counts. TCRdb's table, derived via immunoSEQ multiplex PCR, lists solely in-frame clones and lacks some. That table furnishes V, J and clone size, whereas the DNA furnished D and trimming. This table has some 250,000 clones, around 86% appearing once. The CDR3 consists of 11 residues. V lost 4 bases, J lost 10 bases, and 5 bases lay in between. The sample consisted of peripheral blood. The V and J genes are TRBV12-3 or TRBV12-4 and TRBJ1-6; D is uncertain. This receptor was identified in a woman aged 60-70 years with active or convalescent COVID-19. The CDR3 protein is CASSSGSPLHF. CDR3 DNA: TGTGCCAGCAGTTCCGGGTCACCCCTCCACTTT.